The T cell receptor (beta chain) described here comes from a study of blood T cell repertoires in COVID-19. Study context: The origin of the acute and convalescent COVID-19 samples was the United States, Italy and Spain. T cells, B-cell-depleted T cells, or PBMCs supplied cDNA or gDNA.

Original data processing: Nucleated cell number was recorded as an estimate derived from reference gene primer amplification. TCRdb keeps only in-frame clones here, not all; method: immunoSEQ multiplex PCR. D and trimming were read from the DNA, whereas the V and J calls and clone size are those reported in that table. The sample includes about 170,000 clones, approximately 90% seen only once; the top ten take roughly 7%. Germline V lookup: CDR1 GTSNPN, CDR2 SVGIG (reference sequence). The ends were cut back, 2 bases at V and 0 bases at J, with 16 bases in the middle. This CDR3 has 16 residues. This clonotype was sampled from a woman aged 80 or over in a cohort sampled during active or convalescent COVID-19. This sequence joins TRBV30 and TRBJ1-1, with a weak D call TRBD1 (5 bases). Sequencing input: peripheral blood. The CDR3 coding sequence is TGTGCCTGGAGTTCACCTCCGACAGCGATGAACACTGAAGCTTTCTTT. It is translated as CAWSSPPTAMNTEAFF.